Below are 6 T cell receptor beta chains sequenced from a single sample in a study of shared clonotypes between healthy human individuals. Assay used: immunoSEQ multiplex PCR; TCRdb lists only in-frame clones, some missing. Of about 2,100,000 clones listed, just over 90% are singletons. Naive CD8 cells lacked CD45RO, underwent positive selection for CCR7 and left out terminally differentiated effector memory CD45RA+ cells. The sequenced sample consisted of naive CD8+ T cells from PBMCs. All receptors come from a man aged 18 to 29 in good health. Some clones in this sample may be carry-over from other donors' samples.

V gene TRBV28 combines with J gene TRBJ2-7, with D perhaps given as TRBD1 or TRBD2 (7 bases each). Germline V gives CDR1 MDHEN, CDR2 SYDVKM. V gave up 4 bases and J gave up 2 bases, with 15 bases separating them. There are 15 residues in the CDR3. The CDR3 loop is CASSSQGGRTYEQYF. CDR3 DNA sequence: TGTGCCAGCAGTTCCCAGGGGGGGCGGACCTACGAGCAGTACTTC.

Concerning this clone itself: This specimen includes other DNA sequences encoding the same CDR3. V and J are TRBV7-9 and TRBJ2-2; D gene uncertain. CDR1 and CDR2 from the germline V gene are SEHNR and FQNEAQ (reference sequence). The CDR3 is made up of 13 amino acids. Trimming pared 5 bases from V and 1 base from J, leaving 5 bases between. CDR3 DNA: TGTGCCAGCAGCCCGGAGAACACCGGGGAGCTGTTTTTT. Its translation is CASSPENTGELFF.

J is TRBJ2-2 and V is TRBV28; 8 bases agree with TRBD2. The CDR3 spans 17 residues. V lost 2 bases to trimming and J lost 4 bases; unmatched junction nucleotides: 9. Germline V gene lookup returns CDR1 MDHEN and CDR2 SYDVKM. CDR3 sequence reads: CASSLNGGGRVTGELFF. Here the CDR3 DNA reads TGTGCCAGCAGTTTAAATGGCGGGGGGCGTGTCACCGGGGAGCTGTTTTTT. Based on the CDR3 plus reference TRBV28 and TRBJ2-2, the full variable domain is DVKVTQSSRYLVKRTGEKVFLECVQDMDHENMFWYRQDPGLGLRLIYFSYDVKMKEKGDIPEGYSVSREKKERFSLILESASTNQTSMYLCASSLNGGGRVTGELFFGEGSRLTVL.

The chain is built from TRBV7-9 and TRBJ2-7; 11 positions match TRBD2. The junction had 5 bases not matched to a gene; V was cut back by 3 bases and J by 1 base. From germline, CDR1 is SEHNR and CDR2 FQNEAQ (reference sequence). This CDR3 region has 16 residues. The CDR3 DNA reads TGTGCCAGCAGCTTGACTAGCGGGGTTCGGTCCTACGAGCAGTACTTC. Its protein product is CASSLTSGVRSYEQYF.

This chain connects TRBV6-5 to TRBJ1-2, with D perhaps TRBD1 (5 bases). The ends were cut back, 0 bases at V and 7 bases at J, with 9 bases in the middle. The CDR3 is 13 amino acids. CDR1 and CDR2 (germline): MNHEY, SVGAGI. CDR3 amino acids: CASSYSRVGGYTF. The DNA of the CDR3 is TGTGCCAGCAGTTACTCCAGGGTGGGTGGCTACACCTTC.

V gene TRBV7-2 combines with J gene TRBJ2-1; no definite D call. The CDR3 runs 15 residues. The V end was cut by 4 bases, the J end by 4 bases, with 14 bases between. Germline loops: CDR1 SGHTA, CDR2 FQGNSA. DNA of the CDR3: TGTGCCAGCAGCTCAAGACATGGTCCTTACAATGAGCAGTTCTTC. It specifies CASSSRHGPYNEQFF.